Following are 9 T cell receptor beta chains from one sample sequenced in a study of naive and memory T cell subsets (TCRdb year 2017). The library was built by means of UMI-ligation and nested PCR. The sample was run on an Illumina MiSeq. The beta constant-region primer consisted of an equimolar mixture of two oligonucleotides that together covered TRBC1 and TRBC2. The ligated cDNA went through four rounds of PCR with nested alpha and beta constant-region primers together with the SP2 primer. TCRdb took the public reads, trimmed them with fastp at Q25, ran MiXCR for clone calling and kept in-frame beta chains. When rows share a CDR3 protein, they turn into one entry using the most common DNA and genes. For this sample the table gives approximately 20,000 distinct CDR3 sequences, of which roughly 9.6% were detected only once. The top ten clonotypes cover approximately 22% of the sample. Source material: central memory CD8+ T cells from blood. What this sample's cell subset or site label stands for: central memory, CD45RA- CD27+. The receptors originated from a human donor in good health.

This clonotype was seen ten or more times. The chain recombines TRBV11-2 with TRBJ2-7; the match to TRBD2 covers 12 bases. With V trimmed by 3 bases and J by 7 bases, 13 bases remained unmatched. Germline V gene data show CDR1 as SGHAT and CDR2 as FQNNGV. This CDR3 spans 17 amino acids. The CDR3 region is CASSFQLLAGGPGEQYF. The CDR3 DNA reads as TGTGCCAGCAGCTTTCAACTCCTAGCGGGAGGGCCGGGGGAGCAGTACTTC.

The chain uses TRBV9 and TRBJ2-1, with D perhaps TRBD1 (6 bases). V lost 4 bases to trimming and J lost 8 bases, with 10 bases between them. CDR1 is SGDLS and CDR2 is YYNGEE in the germline V gene. The CDR3 runs to 12 residues. CDR3 residues: CASSLKGDEQFF. Here the CDR3 DNA reads TGTGCCAGCAGCCTAAAGGGGGATGAGCAGTTCTTC.

The chain couples TRBV9 to TRBJ2-5, with D perhaps matching TRBD1 or TRBD2 (5 bases each). This CDR3 is 13 amino acids long. Germline-derived CDR1 and CDR2 are SGDLS and YYNGEE. V lost 1 base, J lost 4 bases, and 8 bases lay in between. CDR3 amino acids: CASSVRGAETQYF. The CDR3 DNA reads TGTGCCAGCAGCGTAAGGGGAGCAGAGACCCAGTACTTC.

The rearrangement uses TRBV7-9 and TRBJ2-1, with 13 nucleotides matching TRBD2. The length of the CDR3 is 15 residues. The ends lost 6 bases at V and 6 bases at J; junction bases unmatched: 5. Germline assignment: CDR1 SEHNR and CDR2 FQNEAQ (reference sequence). The CDR3 reads CASSPWTSGGNEQFF. CDR3 nucleotides: TGTGCCAGCAGTCCCTGGACTAGCGGGGGCAATGAGCAGTTCTTC.

The chain employs TRBV13 and TRBJ2-3, with TRBD2 identical over 10 bases. V trimming: 7 bases; J trimming: 0 bases; junction bases outside the gene matches: 4. The CDR3 contains 15 residues. Germline-derived CDR1 and CDR2 are PRHDT and FYEKMQ (reference sequence). The CDR3 is CASTGTSVSTDTQYF. In DNA, the CDR3 is TGTGCCAGCACTGGGACTAGCGTTAGCACAGATACGCAGTATTTT. The full variable domain, its missing parts supplied by reference TRBV13 and TRBJ2-3, is AAGVIQSPRHLIKEKRETATLKCYPIPRHDTVYWYQQGPGQDPQFLISFYEKMQSDKGSIPDRFSAQQFSDYHSELNMSSLELGDSALYFCASTGTSVSTDTQYFGPGTRLTVL.

This clonotype was seen a few times. CDR3 in amino acids: CASRGTRDVHEQYF. CDR3 DNA: TGTGCCAGCAGAGGGACTAGGGATGTCCACGAGCAGTACTTC. This chain joins TRBV12-3 or TRBV12-4 and TRBJ2-7, with TRBD2 identical over 8 bases. CDR3 length: 14 amino acids. V dropped 6 bases and J dropped 5; count of bases not matched to a gene: 9.

This chain connects TRBV27 to TRBJ2-3, with D maybe TRBD1 (5 bases). With 8 bases removed from V and 4 bases from J, the gap between germline ends came to 25 bases. This CDR3 region has 17 residues. The germline CDR1 and CDR2 sequences are MNHEY and SMNVEV (reference sequence). This chain's CDR3 is CASPRAGKGLLSDTQYF. DNA of the CDR3: TGTGCCAGCCCTAGGGCAGGGAAAGGGTTGTTGTCAGATACGCAGTATTTT.

This clonotype was recorded a few times. V usage is TRBV6-5 and J usage is TRBJ2-1; TRBD2 matches at 9 bases. CDR3 length: 15 amino acids. Trimming removed 8 bases from V and 2 bases from J; junction bases left unmatched: 7. CDR1 and CDR2 (germline): MNHEY, SVGAGI. CDR3 DNA: TGTGCCAGCTCCGAGCGGGAGGTCGCCTACAATGAGCAGTTCTTC. Translation gives CASSEREVAYNEQFF.

This clonotype is medium-sized within its sample. V usage is TRBV18 and J usage is TRBJ2-7; a possible D gene is TRBD1 (6 bases). The V end lost 0 bases, the J end lost 0 bases, and 9 bases lay between the germline ends. Per the germline V gene, CDR1 is KGHSH and CDR2 is LQKENI. This CDR3 has 15 residues. The CDR3 loop reads CASSPPGASSYEQYF. Here the CDR3 DNA reads TGTGCCAGCTCACCACCGGGGGCGAGCTCCTACGAGCAGTACTTC.